The sequence of this TCR beta chain was determined in a study of shared clonotypes between healthy human individuals. The repertoire was sequenced with immunoSEQ multiplex PCR; TCRdb's copy has only in-frame clones and lacks some. The sample holds 2.3 million or so clones, more than 85% seen once. This clone was detected only once. Trimming left V 5 bases short and J 4 bases short, with 17 bases between. From germline, CDR1 is MDHEN and CDR2 SYDVKM. The length of the CDR3 is 15 residues. Input material: naive CD4+ T cells from PBMCs. The subset denotes: CD45RA+ positively selected. This TCR was recovered from a man younger than 30 in good health. Some clones in this sample may be carry-over from other donors' samples. The rearrangement joins TRBV28 to TRBJ1-1; a possible D gene is TRBD1 (6 bases). CDR3 DNA sequence: TGTGCCAGCAGTCTCACAGGGTACCAGCCCACTGAAGCTTTCTTT. Encoded protein: CASSLTGYQPTEAFF.